A single T cell receptor (beta chain) is shown here with its context. This specimen comes from a study of T cell responses to AZD1222 COVID-19 vaccine. Libraries were prepared by immunoSEQ multiplex PCR; TCRdb keeps only in-frame clonotypes and omits some of them. The data contain some 130,000 clones, 88% of them singletons. CDR3 size: 12 residues. V lost 2 bases, J lost 4 bases, and 6 bases lay in between. Germline values: CDR1 MNHEY, CDR2 SVGAGI. V is TRBV6-5 and J is TRBJ2-7; D might be TRBD2 (5 bases). The sample here was peripheral blood, taken on day 0 of AZD1222 vaccination. The receptor comes from an adult in good health. The DNA of the CDR3 is TGTGCCAGCAGTTACGAGGGTTACGAGCAGTACTTC. Amino acid sequence: CASSYEGYEQYF.